This TCR beta chain derives from a study of blood T cells in healthy people across ages. CDR3 length: 16 amino acids. V was trimmed by 5 bases and J by 1 base, leaving 19 bases between them. Germline CDR1 SGHRS, CDR2 YFSETQ. This clonotype was detected only a few times. PCR was performed a second time for roughly 7 to 12 cycles using a sample-barcoded 5' primer and a J-beta primer mix. TCRdb itself ran the 5' RACE reads through MiXCR, one entry per CDR3 protein. In the table there are hundreds of thousands of distinct CDR3 sequences, around half of which are singletons. The origin of this receptor is an elderly man in good health. This sequence joins TRBV5-1 and TRBJ2-7; TRBD2 might be the D (6 bases). Material for sequencing was blood. The CDR3 region has the DNA TGCGCCAGCAGTATGCTACCCGGGAGAGGTTCCTACGAGCAGTACTTC. Translating gives CASSMLPGRGSYEQYF.